The rows below give T cell receptor beta chains drawn from one sample of a study of T cell repertoires in cytomegalovirus infection. TCRdb analysed the reads with MiXCR anew, one entry per CDR3 protein. The sample lists fewer than 550,000 distinct CDR3 sequences, about 15% occurring once. Sequenced sample: CD8+ T cells from PBMCs. These receptor sequences come from a human donor in good health (CMV status not recorded). Some clones in this sample may be carry-over from other donors' samples. Each CDR3 is given with its conserved first and last residue. The D gene is left open where the match is weak. Some rows mark clone size as missing; the rest say once, few, many or name a class of expanded clone.

d_call | j_call | v_call | clone_size | cdr3_nt | cdr3_aa
NA | TRBJ2-1 | TRBV20-1 | NA | TGCAGTGCTCTACCCCCCATGGATGAGCAGTTCTTC | CSALPPMDEQFF
TRBD2 | TRBJ2-1 | TRBV7-9 | many | TGTGCCAGCAGCTCGGGACTAGCGGGGGACAATGAGCAGTTCTTC | CASSSGLAGDNEQFF
NA | TRBJ1-1 | TRBV7-3 | few | TGTGCCAGCAGCGTCGACGGCATGAACACTGAAGCTTTCTTT | CASSVDGMNTEAFF
TRBD2 | TRBJ2-7 | TRBV20-1 | many | TGCAGTGCTGCCCCCGGGGGGGAATCGATCTACGAGCAGTACTTC | CSAAPGGESIYEQYF
NA | TRBJ1-4 | TRBV4-1 | few | TGCGCCAGCAGCCAACGAACAGCAACTAATGAAAAACTGTTTTTT | CASSQRTATNEKLFF
TRBD2 | TRBJ2-7 | TRBV11-1 | many | TGTGCCAGCAGCTTTTCTAGCGGGAGCTCCTACGAGCAGTACTTC | CASSFSSGSSYEQYF
NA | TRBJ1-1 | TRBV27 | many | TGTGCCAGCAGTTTTATCCCCAGGGTGACTGAAGCTTTCTTT | CASSFIPRVTEAFF
NA | TRBJ2-3 | TRBV7-3 | NA | TGTGCCAGCAGCTCGGGGCCAACTGTAGATACGCAGTATTTT | CASSSGPTVDTQYF
NA | TRBJ1-1 | TRBV10-3 | NA | TGTGCCATCAGTGACAGGACGAACACTGAAGCTTTCTTT | CAISDRTNTEAFF
NA | TRBJ2-2 | TRBV7-9 | many | TGTGCCAGCAGCTTGCCCCGCAGTGAGGCGAGAACCGGGGAGCTGTTTTTT | CASSLPRSEARTGELFF
TRBD1 | TRBJ2-7 | TRBV12-5 | many | TGTGCTAGTGGTTTGGGGGACAGGGGGATACTCTCCTACGAGCAGTACTTC | CASGLGDRGILSYEQYF
TRBD1 | TRBJ2-7 | TRBV4-1 | many | TGCGCCAGCAGCCAAGATAGTGCAGGGGGTTCTTACGAGCAGTACTTC | CASSQDSAGGSYEQYF
TRBD2 | TRBJ2-1 | TRBV19 | few | TGTGCCAGTAGTATAGATGGGACTAGCGGGGGCGGTTCCTACAATGAGCAGTTCTTC | CASSIDGTSGGGSYNEQFF
TRBD1 | TRBJ2-2 | TRBV9 | few | TGTGCCAGCAGCGTAGCTAGCAGGGGGCAGGATAGAACCGGGGAGCTGTTTTTT | CASSVASRGQDRTGELFF
NA | TRBJ2-4 | TRBV10-2 | few | TGCGCCAGTGGGGGGGGCGGGACAGAACAAAACATTCAGTACTTC | CASGGGGTEQNIQYF
NA | TRBJ1-1 | TRBV2 | NA | TGTGCCAGCAGTGTCGCCACAGCCCCACCTAAAGCTTTCTTT | CASSVATAPPKAFF
TRBD1 | TRBJ2-7 | TRBV27 | NA | TGTGCCAGCAGCCCCTGGACAGGGGGTGGCGAGCAGTACTTC | CASSPWTGGGEQYF
TRBD1 | TRBJ1-1 | TRBV5-6 | many | TGTGCCAGCAGTCTTGGGACAGGGCCTGAAGCTTTCTTT | CASSLGTGPEAFF
NA | TRBJ1-1 | TRBV6-1 | NA | TGTGCCAGCAGTCACCCCACTGAAGCTTTCTTT | CASSHPTEAFF
NA | TRBJ2-5 | TRBV12-5 | many | TGTGCTAGTGGTTTTGGACAGATACAAGAGACCCAGTACTTC | CASGFGQIQETQYF
NA | TRBJ1-1 | TRBV7-9 | many | TGTGCCAGCAGACCAGTGAACACTGAAGCTTTCTTT | CASRPVNTEAFF
NA | TRBJ1-4 | TRBV5-7 | few | TGTGCCAGCAGCATGGCGGACAGCCTTAATGAAAAACTGTTTTTT | CASSMADSLNEKLFF
TRBD2 | TRBJ2-1 | TRBV7-6 | many | TGTGCCAGCAGCTTAGCGGAGGTCCCTCGGGGGGGTGAGCAGTTCTTC | CASSLAEVPRGGEQFF
NA | TRBJ2-3 | TRBV27 | many | TGTGCCAGCAGTTTGGCACTACAGCTCACAGATACGCAGTATTTT | CASSLALQLTDTQYF
NA | TRBJ2-5 | TRBV25-1 | many | TGTGCCAGCAGTGGACCGCAAGGGCTAGGGACCCAGTACTTC | CASSGPQGLGTQYF
NA | TRBJ1-1 | TRBV12-5 | few | TGTGCTAGTGGTTTGGTACAGGGCGGCACTGAAGCTTTCTTT | CASGLVQGGTEAFF
NA | TRBJ2-7 | TRBV27 | few | TGTGCCAGCAGTTTCCGGACAGATGCCTACGAGCAGTACTTC | CASSFRTDAYEQYF
TRBD2 | TRBJ2-3 | TRBV9 | NA | TGTGCCAGCAGCCCTCAGACTAGCGGCACAGATACGCAGTATTTT | CASSPQTSGTDTQYF
TRBD1 | TRBJ1-6 | TRBV19 | few | TGTGCCAGTAACCCGGGACAGGGGCATTCACCCCTCCACTTT | CASNPGQGHSPLHF
NA | TRBJ2-3 | TRBV7-8 | many | TGTGCCAGCAGCTTAGAAACGTTCAAGAATACGCAGTATTTT | CASSLETFKNTQYF
NA | TRBJ2-1 | TRBV7-8 | many | TGTGCCAGCAGAGGGCGAGGAGGCAATGAGCAGTTCTTC | CASRGRGGNEQFF
NA | TRBJ2-2 | TRBV7-9 | NA | TGTGCCAGCAGCCCTATCGAGCTGTTTTTT | CASSPIELFF
NA | TRBJ1-1 | TRBV10-3 | many | TGTGCCATCAGTGAGGCCTTAAGAGACCCCGAGGACACTGAAGCTTTCTTT | CAISEALRDPEDTEAFF
NA | TRBJ1-5 | TRBV27 | many | TGTGCCAGCAGTTTAACGTCCTCGACCGGACAGCCCCAGCATTTT | CASSLTSSTGQPQHF
NA | TRBJ1-2 | TRBV12-3/TRBV12-4 | few | TGTGCCAGCAGTTACGGACACCAGAATGGCTACACCTTC | CASSYGHQNGYTF
TRBD1 | TRBJ1-2 | TRBV2 | few | TGTGCCAGCAGTGGGAACAGGGGAGGCTACACCTTC | CASSGNRGGYTF
TRBD2 | TRBJ2-7 | TRBV7-8 | many | TGTGCCAGCAGCACCAGACTAGCGGTGGCCTACGAGCAGTACTTC | CASSTRLAVAYEQYF
NA | TRBJ2-5 | TRBV28 | many | TGTGCCAGCAGTTTATTGAGTAGCGGAGCTCCCTTCCAAGAGACCCAGTACTTC | CASSLLSSGAPFQETQYF
NA | TRBJ1-5 | TRBV28 | many | TGTGCCAGCAGTTTTGGGGGGCGCTATCAGCCCCAGCATTTT | CASSFGGRYQPQHF
TRBD1 | TRBJ1-1 | TRBV15 | NA | TGTGCCACCAGCAGGATCCGGACAGGGAAAATGGGGAACACTGAAGCTTTCTTT | CATSRIRTGKMGNTEAFF
TRBD1 | TRBJ2-2 | TRBV28 | few | TGTGCCAGCGCCGGGACAGTGTCAACCGGGGAGCTGTTTTTT | CASAGTVSTGELFF
TRBD1 | TRBJ2-5 | TRBV20-1 | NA | TGCAGTGCTAGAGCTTACAGGGGTAAAGAGACCCAGTACTTC | CSARAYRGKETQYF
NA | TRBJ2-5 | TRBV19 | NA | TGTGCCAGTAGTATGAAGACTAGGACCTTGGGTGGAGAGACCCAGTACTTC | CASSMKTRTLGGETQYF
NA | TRBJ1-1 | TRBV7-8 | few | TGTGCCAGCACCCCTCGGGGGTGGACTGAAGCTTTCTTT | CASTPRGWTEAFF
NA | TRBJ2-7 | TRBV9 | NA | TGTGCCAGCAGCGTAGAATCAGGTCGCGAGCAGTACTTC | CASSVESGREQYF
NA | TRBJ2-2 | TRBV28 | many | TGTGCCAGCAGTTTAAGGGTGAACACCGGGGAGCTGTTTTTT | CASSLRVNTGELFF
NA | TRBJ2-1 | TRBV24-1 | NA | TGTGCCGCTTCTCCGGGGGCCCGGGTCTTC | CAASPGARVF
NA | TRBJ2-7 | TRBV15 | NA | TGTGCCACCAGCAGAGGACAGACCTACGAGCAGTACTTC | CATSRGQTYEQYF
TRBD1 | TRBJ2-5 | TRBV7-6 | many | TGTGCCAGCAGCCTTCTTATGGGGACAGCGGCGGAGACCCAGTACTTC | CASSLLMGTAAETQYF
NA | TRBJ1-2 | TRBV7-9 | many | TGTGCCAGCAGCCGACAAGGGACGGAAATCGGTGGCTACACCTTC | CASSRQGTEIGGYTF
TRBD1 | TRBJ1-2 | TRBV7-8 | many | TGTGCCAGCAGCTATAGACAGGGAACGGGTGGCTACACCTTC | CASSYRQGTGGYTF
TRBD2 | TRBJ2-3 | TRBV6-1 | many | TGTGCCAGCAGTTCGCGGGACTATCTCACAGATACGCAGTATTTT | CASSSRDYLTDTQYF
TRBD1 | TRBJ1-5 | TRBV4-1 | few | TGCGCCAGCAGCCCCGGGACAGGGGTCCAGCCCCAGCATTTT | CASSPGTGVQPQHF
NA | TRBJ2-3 | TRBV20-1 | many | TGCAGTGCTAGACTAGCGAGCACAGATACGCAGTATTTT | CSARLASTDTQYF